This TCR beta chain was recovered during a study of blood T cells in healthy people across ages. Regarding the study as a whole: The donors' CMV status was not determined, possibly confounding changes in expanded clonotypes. A roughly linear fall in TCR beta diversity per million T cells was seen with increasing age. Aged donors had fewer naive CD4+ cells and lower diversity than long-lived donors.

A note on this clonotype: Its antigen is currently unknown.

Combining a sample-barcoded 5' primer with a J-beta primer mix, a second PCR ran for roughly 6 to 11 cycles. Each CDR3 protein gets one entry after TCRdb re-called the 5' RACE reads with MiXCR. The table has 1.8 million or so distinct CDR3 sequences, roughly 43% seen once. The TCR comes from a human donor in good health. Sequencing input: blood.

CDR3 sequence reads: CASSEYFPTGQDNEQFF. The DNA of the CDR3 is TGTGCCAGCAGTGAATACTTCCCCACGGGACAAGACAATGAGCAGTTCTTC. The rearrangement links TRBV25-1 to TRBJ2-1; weak D call: TRBD1 (6 bases). The CDR3 contains 17 residues. V lost 0 bases and J 5 bases, leaving 17 bases between the germline ends. The germline V gene encodes CDR1 MGHDK and CDR2 SYGVNS.